What follows is one T cell receptor (beta chain) and its context. What it binds is unknown. Conversion of TCR transcripts into cDNA relied on 5'RACE template switching, which added a universal primer site and UMIs. In TCRdb, the 5' RACE reads were re-called with MiXCR into one record per CDR3 protein. The sample has some 600,000 distinct CDR3 sequences, about 15% seen once. This sample is part of a study of T cells after yellow fever vaccination. On the study more broadly: Some fractions had low cell numbers, and these were prepared with SMART-Seq v4 Ultra Low Input. Whole-study results and caveats: Post-booster repertoires contained most primary-vaccination clones again (roughly 95% CD4, about 90% CD8). Bulk-population clonotypes that are abundant could appear as contaminants in FACS-sorted repertoires.

This CDR3 has 14 residues. Germline CDR1 reads MDHEN; CDR2 reads SYDVKM. V gave up 11 bases and J gave up 2 bases; unmatched junction bases: 9. This TCR derives from a young man who received the YFV17D yellow fever vaccine. The chain has TRBV28 and TRBJ2-3; 8 nucleotides agree with TRBD2. The material sequenced was PBMCs, taken around 5 days after the first yellow fever vaccination. CDR3 sequence: CALAGGGPTDTQYF. Here the CDR3 DNA reads TGTGCCTTGGCTGGCGGGGGGCCCACAGATACGCAGTATTTT.